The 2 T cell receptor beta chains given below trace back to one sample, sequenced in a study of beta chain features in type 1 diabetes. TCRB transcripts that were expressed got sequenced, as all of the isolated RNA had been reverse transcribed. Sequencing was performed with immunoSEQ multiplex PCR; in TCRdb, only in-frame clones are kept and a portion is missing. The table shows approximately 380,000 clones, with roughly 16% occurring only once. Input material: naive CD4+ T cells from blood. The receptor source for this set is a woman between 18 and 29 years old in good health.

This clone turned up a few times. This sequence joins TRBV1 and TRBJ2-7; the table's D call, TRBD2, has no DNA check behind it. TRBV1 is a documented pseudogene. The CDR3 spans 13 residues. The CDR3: CTSRDAGEYEQYF. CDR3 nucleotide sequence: TGCACCAGCAGGGACGCCGGGGAGTACGAGCAGTACTTC.

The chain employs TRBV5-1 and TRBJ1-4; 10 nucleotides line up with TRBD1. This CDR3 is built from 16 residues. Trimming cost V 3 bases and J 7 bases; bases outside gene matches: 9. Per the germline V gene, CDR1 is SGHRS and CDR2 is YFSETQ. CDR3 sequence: CASSWRQGARGEKLFF. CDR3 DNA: TGCGCCAGCAGCTGGAGACAGGGGGCAAGAGGTGAAAAACTGTTTTTT.